This TCR beta chain emerged from a study of technical replicates of blood from several donors. This CDR3 has 16 residues. Trimming cost V 4 bases and J 4 bases; bases outside gene matches: 8. Germline lookup yields CDR1 SGHTA and CDR2 FQGNSA. Assay used: immunoSEQ multiplex PCR; TCRdb lists only in-frame clones, some missing. The data contain 60,000 to 80,000 clones, 85% to 90% of them singletons. This chain connects TRBV7-2 to TRBJ2-1, with 9 nucleotides matching TRBD2. The sequence came from a human donor in good health. Some clones in this sample may be carry-over from other donors' samples. Sequencing input: PBMCs. CDR3 sequence (DNA): TGTGCCAGCAGCTCTTCCGGGACTAGCAGGTACAATGAGCAGTTCTTC. Protein: CASSSSGTSRYNEQFF.